This T cell receptor beta chain was sequenced in a study of cytomegalovirus exposure and HLA in healthy donors. About the study: Earlier, some 170 million T cells were analyzed, and 117 million unique TCR beta sequences were found among them.

Whole-study findings and limits: In a later analysis, DRB1 alleles had the most associated TCRs; HLA-C alleles the fewest.

The PCR contained 60 Vbeta and 13 Jbeta primers. Sequencing was performed with immunoSEQ multiplex PCR; in TCRdb, only in-frame clones are kept and a portion is missing. The sample records 82,000 or so clones, about 9.5% being singletons. This clone turned up a few times. Its antigen is not identified. Germline CDR1 reads MGHRA; CDR2 reads YSYEKL. The CDR3 contains 15 residues. V was shortened by 0 bases and J by 2 bases, with 11 bases between the two germline ends. The receptor's source is a man aged 55 to 70 in good health and CMV-seropositive. This chain joins TRBV4-1 and TRBJ2-7; D may be TRBD1 (6 bases). The sample was PBMCs. The CDR3 coding sequence is TGCGCCAGCAGCCAAGAAAAACAGGGTCCCTACGAGCAGTACTTC. Its translation: CASSQEKQGPYEQYF.